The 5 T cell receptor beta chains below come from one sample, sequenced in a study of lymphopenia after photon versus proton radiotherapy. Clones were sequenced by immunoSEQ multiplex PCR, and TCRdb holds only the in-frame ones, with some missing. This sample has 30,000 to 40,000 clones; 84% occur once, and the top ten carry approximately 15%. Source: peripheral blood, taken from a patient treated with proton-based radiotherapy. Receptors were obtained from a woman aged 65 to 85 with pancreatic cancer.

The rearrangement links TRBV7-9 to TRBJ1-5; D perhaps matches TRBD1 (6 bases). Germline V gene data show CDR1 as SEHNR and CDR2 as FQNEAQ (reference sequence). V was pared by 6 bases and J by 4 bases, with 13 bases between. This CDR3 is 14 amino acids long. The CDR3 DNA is TGTGCCAGCAGTCACTTGGGGGCAAATCAGCCCCAGCATTTT. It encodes CASSHLGANQPQHF.

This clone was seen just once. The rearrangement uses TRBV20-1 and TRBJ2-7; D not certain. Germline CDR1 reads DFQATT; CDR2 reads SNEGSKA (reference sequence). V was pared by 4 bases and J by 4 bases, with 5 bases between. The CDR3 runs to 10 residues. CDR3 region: CSATKYEQYF. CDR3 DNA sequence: TGCAGTGCTACCAAGTACGAGCAGTACTTC.

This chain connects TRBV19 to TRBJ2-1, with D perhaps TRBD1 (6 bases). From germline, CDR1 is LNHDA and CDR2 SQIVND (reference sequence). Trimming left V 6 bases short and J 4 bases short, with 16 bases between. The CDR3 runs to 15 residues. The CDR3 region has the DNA TGTGCCAGTAGGCCAGACAGGAGCCCTTACAATGAGCAGTTCTTC. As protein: CASRPDRSPYNEQFF.

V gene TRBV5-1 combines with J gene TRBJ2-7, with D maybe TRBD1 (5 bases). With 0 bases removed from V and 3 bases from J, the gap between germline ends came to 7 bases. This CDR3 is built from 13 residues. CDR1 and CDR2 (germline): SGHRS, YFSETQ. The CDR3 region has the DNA TGCGCCAGCAGCTTGGTAGACAGCTACGAGCAGTACTTC. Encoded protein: CASSLVDSYEQYF.

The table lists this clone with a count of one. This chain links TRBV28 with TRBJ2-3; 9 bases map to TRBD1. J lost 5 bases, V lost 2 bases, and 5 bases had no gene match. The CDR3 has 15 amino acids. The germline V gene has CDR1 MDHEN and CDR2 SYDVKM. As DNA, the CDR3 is TGTGCCAGCAGTTTAACCGGGACAGGGAAAGATACGCAGTATTTT. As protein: CASSLTGTGKDTQYF.